This entry describes one TCR beta chain. Its matching antigen is unknown. The sample comes from a study of CD8+ T cells in alopecia areata. Study-level information: Oral tofacitinib (5 to 10 mg twice daily) was administered to treated patients. After 6 to 18 months of tofacitinib, follow-up continued 6 months off drug. Study-wide results and limits: Given one nonresponder, whether baseline CD8+ expansion relates to response remains uncertain.

Treatment here: oral pan-JAK inhibitor, 5-10 mg twice daily. Following RNA extraction, reverse transcription yielded cDNA that acted as the sequencing template. The repertoire was sequenced with immunoSEQ multiplex PCR; TCRdb's copy has only in-frame clones and lacks some. The sample has approximately 210,000 clones; approximately 40% are singletons. The junction had 6 bases not matched to a gene; V was cut back by 2 bases and J by 7 bases. The CDR3 is made up of 15 amino acids. CDR1 is SGHTA, CDR2 FQGNSA, per germline. This TCR was sampled from a human donor with alopecia areata. The chain employs TRBV7-2 and TRBJ2-1, with 9 bases lining up with TRBD2. The material sequenced was CD4+ T cells sorted from blood, taken between weeks 36 and 40, from a patient treated with tofacitinib. CDR3 DNA sequence: TGTGCCAGCAGCTTACTGGCGGGAGGGTGGAATGAGCAGTTCTTC. Protein sequence: CASSLLAGGWNEQFF.